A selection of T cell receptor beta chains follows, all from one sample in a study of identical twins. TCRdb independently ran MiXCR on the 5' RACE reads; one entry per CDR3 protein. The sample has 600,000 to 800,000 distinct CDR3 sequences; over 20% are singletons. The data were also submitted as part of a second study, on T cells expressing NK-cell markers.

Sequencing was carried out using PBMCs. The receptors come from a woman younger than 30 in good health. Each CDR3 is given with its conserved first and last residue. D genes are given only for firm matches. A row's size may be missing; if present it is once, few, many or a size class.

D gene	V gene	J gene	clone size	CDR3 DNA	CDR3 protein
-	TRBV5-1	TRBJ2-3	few	TGCGCCAGCAGCTTGGCCGGCTCCACAGGGGATACGCAGTATTTT	CASSLAGSTGDTQYF
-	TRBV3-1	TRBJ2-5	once	TGTGCCAGCAGCCAAACCGGTCTGCGGGAGACCCAGTACTTC	CASSQTGLRETQYF
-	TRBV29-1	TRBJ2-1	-	TGCAGCGTTGAACTCGCTCGCAATGAGCAGTTCTTC	CSVELARNEQFF
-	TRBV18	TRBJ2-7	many	TGTGCCAGCTCACCAGGGGTGGACCACGAGCAGTACTTC	CASSPGVDHEQYF
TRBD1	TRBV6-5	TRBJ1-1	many	TGTGCCAGCAGTTACTACAGGGGTGGCACTGAAGCTTTCTTT	CASSYYRGGTEAFF
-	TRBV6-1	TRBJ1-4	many	TGTGCCAGCGGGAGTGGACGGTTGACTAATGAAAAACTGTTTTTT	CASGSGRLTNEKLFF
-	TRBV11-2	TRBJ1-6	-	TGTGCCAGCAGCTTAACAAACAGGCGGCGCGGAGGTTTATCACCCCTCCACTTT	CASSLTNRRRGGLSPLHF
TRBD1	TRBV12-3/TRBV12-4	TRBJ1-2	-	TGTGCCAGCAGTTCCGGACAGGGAGGAGGCTATGGCTACACCTTC	CASSSGQGGGYGYTF
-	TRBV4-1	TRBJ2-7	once	TGCGCCAGCGGCCAAGGCGCCTCCTACGAGCAGTACTTC	CASGQGASYEQYF
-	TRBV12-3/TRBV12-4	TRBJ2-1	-	TGTGCTAGCTGGGACTCCTACAATGAGCAGTTCTTC	CASWDSYNEQFF
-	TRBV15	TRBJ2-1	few	TGTGCCACCAGCCGGGATCGCGATGAGCAGTTCTTC	CATSRDRDEQFF
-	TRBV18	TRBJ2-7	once	TGTGCCAGCTCACTGAACTCCGGGACACAAACCTACGAGCAGTACTTC	CASSLNSGTQTYEQYF
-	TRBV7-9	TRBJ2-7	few	TGTGCCAGCAGCTTCGAAGTGGCCTACGAGCAGTACTTC	CASSFEVAYEQYF
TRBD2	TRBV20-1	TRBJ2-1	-	TGCAGTGCAGATTTGAGAGGGACTAGCGGTAATGAGCAGTTCTTC	CSADLRGTSGNEQFF
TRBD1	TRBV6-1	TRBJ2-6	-	TGTGCCAGCAGCTCGACCGGGACAGGGTTTGGGGCCAACGTCCTGACTTTC	CASSSTGTGFGANVLTF
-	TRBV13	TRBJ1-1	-	TGTGCCAGCAGCTTAACGGGGGAAGGCACTGAAGCTTTCTTT	CASSLTGEGTEAFF
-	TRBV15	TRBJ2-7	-	TGTGCCACCAGCACATCCAGGGGCGAGCAGTACTTC	CATSTSRGEQYF
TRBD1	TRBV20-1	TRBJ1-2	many	TGCAGTGCGGTATTGGGACAGGTCGACGGCTACACCTTC	CSAVLGQVDGYTF
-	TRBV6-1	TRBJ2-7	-	TGTGCCAGCGGACTCCGAGGGCTGTCCTACGAGCAGTACTTC	CASGLRGLSYEQYF
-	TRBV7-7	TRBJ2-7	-	TGTGCTAGCAGCGAGGGGGCGGGAGAGCAGTACTTC	CASSEGAGEQYF
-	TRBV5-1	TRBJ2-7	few	TGCGCCAGCAGCTTTGGGGGCCTAGCGGCCTACGAGCAGTACTTC	CASSFGGLAAYEQYF
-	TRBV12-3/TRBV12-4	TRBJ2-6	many	TGTGCCAGCAGCTTTGGGGCCAACGTCCTGACTTTC	CASSFGANVLTF
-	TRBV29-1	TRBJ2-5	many	TGCAGCGTCCATCGAACAGGGTATCAAGAGACCCAGTACTTC	CSVHRTGYQETQYF
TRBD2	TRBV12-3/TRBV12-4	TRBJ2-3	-	TGTGCCAGCAGCCGCCTACTAGCGCCTCCGGCCGATACGCAGTATTTT	CASSRLLAPPADTQYF
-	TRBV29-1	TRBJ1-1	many	TGCAGCGTTGAATACGATTCGAACACTGAAGCTTTCTTT	CSVEYDSNTEAFF
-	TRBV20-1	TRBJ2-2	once	TGCAGTGCTAGAGCCCCGCTGGGGGGGGCCTCCGGGGAGCTGTTTTTT	CSARAPLGGASGELFF
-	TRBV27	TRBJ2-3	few	TGTGCCAGCAGTTTAGGGGTTTATTTCACAGATACGCAGTATTTT	CASSLGVYFTDTQYF
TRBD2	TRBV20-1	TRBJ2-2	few	TGCAGTGCTAGATATGGCGGGAGGGCCTCCGGGGAGCTGTTTTTT	CSARYGGRASGELFF
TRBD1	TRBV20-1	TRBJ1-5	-	TGCAGTGCTAGAGATCAATGGCAGGGGGCGTATCAGCCCCAGCATTTT	CSARDQWQGAYQPQHF
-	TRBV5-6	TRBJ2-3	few	TGTGCCAGCAGCTTGGCCAGGTCCGCAGATACGCAGTATTTT	CASSLARSADTQYF
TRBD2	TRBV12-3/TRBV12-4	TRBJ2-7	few	TGTGCCAGCAGTTTTTTGGGCGGGGGGGACAGCTCCTACGAGCAGTACTTC	CASSFLGGGDSSYEQYF
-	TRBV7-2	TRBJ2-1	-	TGTGCCAGCAGCTTCCGGGGGCTGGGTGAGCAGTTCTTC	CASSFRGLGEQFF
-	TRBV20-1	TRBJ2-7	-	TGCAGTGCTAGACTCCGACAGGACTCCCCCTACGAGCAGTACTTC	CSARLRQDSPYEQYF
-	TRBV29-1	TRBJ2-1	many	TGCAGCGCCGGCCAGGGAGGTGGGGTCTTC	CSAGQGGGVF
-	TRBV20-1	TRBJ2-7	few	TGCAGTGTCACAGGTTCGGCCTACGAGCAGTACTTC	CSVTGSAYEQYF
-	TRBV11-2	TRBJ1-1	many	TGTGCCAGCAGCTTAGGGGGGTCGAATAGGAACACTGAAGCTTTCTTT	CASSLGGSNRNTEAFF
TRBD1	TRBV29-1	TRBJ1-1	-	TGCAGCGCCGACAGGGGTGGGTACACTGAAGCTTTCTTT	CSADRGGYTEAFF
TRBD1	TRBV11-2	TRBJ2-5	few	TGTGCCAGCAGCCCCACCAGAGGATGGACAGGGTTGAGGGAGACCCAGTACTTC	CASSPTRGWTGLRETQYF